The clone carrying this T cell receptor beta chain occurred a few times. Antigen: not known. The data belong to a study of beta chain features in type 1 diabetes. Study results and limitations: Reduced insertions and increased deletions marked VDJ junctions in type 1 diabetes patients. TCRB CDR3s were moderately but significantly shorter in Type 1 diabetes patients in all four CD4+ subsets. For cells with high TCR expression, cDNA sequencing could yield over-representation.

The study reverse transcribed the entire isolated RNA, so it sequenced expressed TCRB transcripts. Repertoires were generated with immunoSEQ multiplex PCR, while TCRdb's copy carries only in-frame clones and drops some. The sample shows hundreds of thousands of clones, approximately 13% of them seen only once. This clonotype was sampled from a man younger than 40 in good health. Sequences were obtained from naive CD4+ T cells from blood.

The chain's CDR3 is CASTYGTSVNEQFF. The CDR3 DNA sequence: TGTGCCAGCACATACGGGACTAGCGTCAATGAGCAGTTCTTC. The rearrangement joins TRBV5-4 to TRBJ2-1, with 10 bases fitting TRBD2. Germline loops: CDR1 SGHNT, CDR2 YYREEE (reference sequence). The ends lost 6 bases at V and 6 bases at J; junction bases unmatched: 6. The CDR3 is 14 residues long.